Listed below are T cell receptor beta chains from one sample, sequenced in a study of T-cell reconstitution after alpha-beta-depleted transplantation in children. Each CDR3 protein is one row after TCRdb ran MiXCR on the PCR reads. The sample lists some 300,000 distinct CDR3 sequences; over 7.5% were seen once. Sequenced material: peripheral blood, taken 360 days after TCRalphabeta/CD19-depleted stem cell transplant. Receptors originate from a female patient aged 2-15 years who had a stem cell transplant for Fanconi anemia, so the T cells may come from the graft donor. Each CDR3 is given with its conserved first and last residue.

>TRBJ1-3|TRBV28
CASSPVLHSGNTIYF
>TRBJ2-2|TRBV10-3
CAIDDGGTNTGELFF
>TRBJ1-1|TRBV19
CASSPQTTMTEAFF
>TRBJ2-1|TRBV20-1
CSAGQGVSYNEQFF
>TRBJ1-4|TRBV28
CASSLYTGAGEKLFF
>TRBJ2-3|TRBV24-1
CATSENGQGGPDTQYF
>TRBJ2-1|TRBV5-1
CASSLRNGSSYNEQFF
>TRBJ2-2|TRBV7-7
CASSLDTGGANTGELFF
>TRBJ2-4|TRBV20-1
CSARTVNIQYF
>TRBJ1-5|TRBV20-1
CSASTDRRWGNQPQHF
>TRBJ2-3|TRBV7-2
CASRSGPGNTQYF
>TRBJ2-3|TRBV11-3
CASSLGLNSDTQYF
>TRBJ2-1|TRBV15
CATSRVDSHNEQFF
>TRBJ2-1|TRBV7-2
CASSLAGHGNNEQFF
>TRBJ1-1|TRBV7-2
CASSLFQGGTEAFF
>TRBJ1-5|TRBV20-1
CSAGGGWDQPQHF
>TRBJ1-1|TRBV30
CAWSLRTEAFF
>TRBJ1-2|TRBV20-1
CSARDPAYGYTF
>TRBJ1-1|TRBV5-6
CASSWNLRPNTEAFF
>TRBJ2-2|TRBV7-8
CASSYQRTGWNAGELFF
>TRBJ2-5|TRBV7-2
CASSLAGSRQETQYF
>TRBJ2-5|TRBV20-1
CSAGLHVQETQYF
>TRBJ2-2|TRBV7-3
CASSLSGFTGELFF
>TRBJ2-3|TRBV7-9
CALPGQITDTQYF
>TRBJ2-6|TRBV25-1
CASSDSDSRQAGGANVLTF
>TRBJ1-1|TRBV9
CASTQGAGTEAFF
>TRBJ2-3|TRBV11-1
CASSLASRTSGGTDTQYF
>TRBJ2-3|TRBV10-3
CAISTSGKSPDTQYF
>TRBJ2-3|TRBV7-6
CASSLWDSRMPGDTQYF
>TRBJ1-2|TRBV20-1
CSAMVQSLNYGYTF
>TRBJ2-5|TRBV20-1
CSASLSQETQYF
>TRBJ1-1|TRBV7-9
CSSSLSTEAFF
>TRBJ1-1|TRBV5-1
CASKVGEINTEAFF
>TRBJ1-2|TRBV7-2
CASNEGDVNYGYTF
>TRBJ2-1|TRBV12-3/TRBV12-4
CASSLEGSRWDEQFF
>TRBJ2-2|TRBV3-1
CASIRMGTTLAGELFF
>TRBJ1-2|TRBV7-4
CASSLVRDSPVYGYTF
>TRBJ1-1|TRBV6-5
CASRVPPVTGLNTEAFF
>TRBJ2-2|TRBV20-1
CSASPIGTGELFF
>TRBJ1-1|TRBV10-3
CAIRQNTEAFF
>TRBJ2-3|TRBV4-1
CASSQEGQNTDTQYF
>TRBJ2-5|TRBV5-1
CASSLEAGVGETQYF